This is a list of T cell receptor beta chains from one sample in a study of T cells expressing NK-cell markers. After re-calling the 5' RACE reads, TCRdb lists one entry per CDR3 protein, DNA absent. The sample totals about 410,000 distinct CDR3 sequences; its top ten clones hold about 10%. Sample: blood T cells: a sorted CD56 or NKG2C T cell subset, CD4+ or CD8+ T cells, or bulk PBMC T cells (not recorded which). The receptors were sampled from a woman aged 50 to 65 in good health. CDR3s include the opening cysteine and the closing phenylalanine or tryptophan. Each record gives: J gene, V gene, CDR3 protein.

TRBJ2-1 TRBV20-1 CSANLREEQFF
TRBJ1-2 TRBV5-1 CASSEEHYGYTF
TRBJ1-2 TRBV29-1 CSVGGQINYGYTF
TRBJ1-1 TRBV4-1 CASSQPMRRTEAFF
TRBJ1-1 TRBV12-3/TRBV12-4 CASSIGQGGGTEAFF
TRBJ2-5 TRBV11-2 CASSLGSRSGPSFLVRETQYF
TRBJ2-3 TRBV20-1 CSARDVLAGGPASTDTQYF
TRBJ2-1 TRBV20-1 CSARDIGGGRMDEQFF
TRBJ2-2 TRBV12-3/TRBV12-4 CASLRILTTGELFF
TRBJ1-6 TRBV20-1 CSARIGQGHSPLHF
TRBJ1-5 TRBV14 CASSQDLREPQHF
TRBJ1-1 TRBV5-1 CASSLEKGAATEAFF
TRBJ2-6 TRBV12-3/TRBV12-4 CASSLSPFSSGANVLTF
TRBJ2-2 TRBV12-3/TRBV12-4 CASPGLAASTGELFF
TRBJ2-7 TRBV12-3/TRBV12-4 CASARVYEQYF
TRBJ2-1 TRBV7-9 CASSLTSSGQFF
TRBJ2-2 TRBV11-3 CASSSYRRTSGPGELFF
TRBJ2-7 TRBV7-9 CASSLAWEEREQYF
TRBJ2-3 TRBV20-1 CSARLSGRDTQYF
TRBJ2-5 TRBV5-1 CASSQGEGLQETQYF
TRBJ1-1 TRBV30 CAWSRDRSYTEAFF
TRBJ1-1 TRBV7-8 CASSLKQPMNTEAFF
TRBJ2-1 TRBV18 CASSPRLSDRVYNEQFF
TRBJ2-2 TRBV12-3/TRBV12-4 CASSLVGRLTGELFF
TRBJ2-1 TRBV20-1 CSARNRGVNNEQFF
TRBJ1-1 TRBV11-2 CASSPWEGGPEAFF
TRBJ2-2 TRBV11-2 CASSLAFGTGDTGELFF
TRBJ2-1 TRBV27 CASWGGSEQFF
TRBJ2-2 TRBV10-2 CASSVETGLIGELFF
TRBJ2-3 TRBV12-3/TRBV12-4 CASSREGGLAGADTQYF
TRBJ2-1 TRBV20-1 CSARTVPYGQFF
TRBJ1-2 TRBV6-5 CASSISDSYGYTF
TRBJ2-3 TRBV10-3 CAISESRGLLGTDTQYF
TRBJ2-5 TRBV7-6 CASSLASGWGETQYF
TRBJ2-1 TRBV24-1 CATSDPAAGVGNEQFF
TRBJ2-1 TRBV5-6 CASRYTGAGEQFF
TRBJ2-1 TRBV5-6 CASSLGHAGTSSYNEQFF
TRBJ2-3 TRBV4-1 CASVGQGGTDTQYF
TRBJ2-3 TRBV5-1 CASQAGLAGASSTDTQYF
TRBJ1-6 TRBV7-2 CASSLEPGPGSPLHF
TRBJ2-3 TRBV20-1 CSARDGGSGGSVDTQYF